The sequence of this TCR beta chain was determined in a study of T cell responses to AZD1222 COVID-19 vaccine. Across the whole study: Second-dose recipients at about 4 or about 12 weeks were treated as one pooled group. Study-wide findings and caveats: Spike-specific TCR breadth and depth rose after two AZD1222 doses. The donor cohort was predominantly white British with a female majority, and clonal diversity may have been underestimated. Nearly half of the spike-specific TCRs reportedly recognize variant regions that carry no mutations.

Repertoires were generated with immunoSEQ multiplex PCR, while TCRdb's copy carries only in-frame clones and drops some. The table includes over 95,000 clones, around nine tenths detected once. This CDR3 spans 15 amino acids. The germline gives CDR1 SGHTA, CDR2 FQGNSA. In the case of this clone: Its antigen is still unknown. An end of the junction does not agree with germline; a read error may underlie this.

The genes are TRBV7-2 and TRBJ1-5, with TRBD1 as a possible D gene (5 bases). The starting material was peripheral blood, obtained on day 0 of AZD1222 vaccination. This clonotype originated in an adult in good health. The CDR3 DNA is TGTGCCAGCAGTTTAGGGGATTATAGCAATCAGCCCCAGCATTTT. Translated, it gives CASSLGDYSNQPQHF.